These 17 T cell receptor beta chains originate from one sample sequenced in a study of cytomegalovirus exposure and HLA in healthy donors. PCR employed 60 Vbeta and 13 Jbeta primers. The protocol was immunoSEQ multiplex PCR, while the TCRdb copy is restricted to in-frame clones and leaves out a portion. The sample lists approximately 120,000 clones; 76% were seen once. Sequences were obtained from PBMCs. All receptors derive from a man between 50 and 59 years old in good health and CMV-seronegative.

The chain has TRBV18 and TRBJ2-3; TRBD2 matches at 10 bases. CDR3 length: 17 residues. Germline V gene data show CDR1 as KGHSH and CDR2 as LQKENI. V trimming: 2 bases; J trimming: 5 bases; junction bases outside the gene matches: 10. DNA of the CDR3: TGTGCCAGCTCACCAAAGCAGCGGGGGGGTTTTGGAGATACGCAGTATTTT. Its translation is CASSPKQRGGFGDTQYF.

This clone was picked up a small number of times. The rearrangement links TRBV27 to TRBJ2-2, with 7 bases lining up with TRBD2. CDR1 is MNHEY, CDR2 SMNVEV, per germline (reference sequence). The CDR3 runs to 19 residues. With 2 bases clipped from V and 7 bases from J, the junction kept 19 bases outside the gene matches. The CDR3 sequence is CASSLAGVLPPPVFGELFF. CDR3 bases: TGTGCCAGCAGTTTAGCGGGGGTTCTCCCCCCCCCAGTCTTCGGGGAGCTGTTTTTT.

The chain carries TRBV10-2 and TRBJ2-7, with TRBD1 identical over 8 bases. Germline CDR1 reads WSHSY; CDR2 reads SAAADI. This CDR3 contains 16 residues. Unmatched junction bases numbered 12, after V lost 3 bases and J lost 5 bases. CDR3: CASSDWTGKVFDEQYV. The CDR3 bases are TGCGCCAGCAGTGATTGGACAGGGAAGGTATTTGACGAGCAGTACGTC.

This chain connects TRBV7-9 to TRBJ1-2; the match to TRBD1 covers 7 bases. CDR3 length: 12 amino acids. Looked up from germline, CDR1 is SEHNR and CDR2 is FQNEAQ (reference sequence). Trimming removed 3 bases from V and 8 bases from J; junction bases left unmatched: 3. Here the CDR3 reads CASSFGTEGYTF. In nucleotides, the CDR3 is TGTGCCAGCAGCTTCGGGACAGAAGGCTACACCTTC.

This clone was counted a few times. This sequence joins TRBV7-9 and TRBJ1-2, with D maybe TRBD1 (6 bases). The length of the CDR3 is 15 residues. Between the trimmed V and J ends, which lost 4 bases and 4 bases, there was a span of 16 bases. CDR1 SEHNR and CDR2 FQNEAQ come from the germline V gene (reference sequence). CDR3 nucleotides: TGTGCCAGCAGCTCTCAAACAACAGGGATCTATGGCTACACCTTC. This sequence encodes CASSSQTTGIYGYTF. Full variable domain (rest looked up from reference TRBV7-9 and TRBJ1-2): DTGVSQNPRHKITKRGQNVTFRCDPISEHNRLYWYRQTLGQGPEFLTYFQNEAQLEKSRLLSDRFSAERPKGSFSTLEIQRTEQGDSAMYLCASSSQTTGIYGYTFGSGTRLTVV.

The chain recombines TRBV5-5 with TRBJ2-5, with a tentative D call TRBD1 (5 bases). Germline V gene lookup returns CDR1 SGHKS and CDR2 YYEKEE (reference sequence). Trimming took off 0 bases at V and 2 bases at J, with 17 bases between the two ends. This CDR3 contains 17 residues. CDR3 residues: CASSLVGQGSAQETQYF. For the CDR3, the DNA is TGTGCCAGCAGCTTGGTGGGGCAGGGTTCGGCACAAGAGACCCAGTACTTC. The full variable domain, in which reference TRBV5-5 and TRBJ2-5 provide the parts outside the CDR3, is DAGVTQSPTHLIKTRGQQVTLRCSPISGHKSVSWYQQVLGQGPQFIFQYYEKEERGRGNFPDRFSARQFPNYSSELNVNALLLGDSALYLCASSLVGQGSAQETQYFGPGTRLLVL.

For this clone: At one boundary the junction diverges from the germline segment, which might be a read error. The rearrangement uses TRBV30 and TRBJ1-2, with D possibly TRBD1 on 6 matching bases. Germline lookup yields CDR1 GTSNPN and CDR2 SVGIG (reference sequence). The CDR3 runs 14 residues. CDR3 sequence (DNA): TGTGCCGAGGGGCGGAGGGGCAGGGGCCGCGGGAGCGCCTTC. The encoded protein is CAEGRRGRGRGSAF.

This clone was seen a few times. This chain connects TRBV11-3 to TRBJ1-6, with 8 positions matching TRBD1. Germline CDR1 reads SGHNT; CDR2 reads YENEEA. Trimming removed 1 base from V and 4 bases from J; junction bases left unmatched: 6. The CDR3 contains 17 residues. CDR3 coding DNA: TGTGCCAGCAGCTTAGCAGGGGGCGCCGCTTATAATTCACCCCTCCACTTT. Protein product: CASSLAGGAAYNSPLHF.

This chain joins TRBV10-3 and TRBJ2-3, with TRBD2 matching over 7 bases. The CDR3 is 14 amino acids. Germline V gene data show CDR1 as ENHRY and CDR2 as SYGVKD. V dropped 3 bases and J dropped 6; count of bases not matched to a gene: 6. In nucleotides, the CDR3 is TGTGCCATCAGTGAAGGCGGGGGTTGGGATACGCAGTATTTT. The encoded protein is CAISEGGGWDTQYF.

The chain has TRBV5-1 and TRBJ2-7; 11 positions match TRBD2. Germline V CDR1 and CDR2: SGHRS, YFSETQ. The CDR3 runs 14 residues. The V and J ends lost 4 bases and 6 bases, in that order; junction bases with no gene match: 6. CDR3 amino acids: CASSLSGGAREQYV. CDR3 in DNA: TGCGCCAGCAGCCTTAGCGGGGGGGCCCGCGAGCAGTACGTC.

This clone came up once. This chain joins TRBV21-1 and TRBJ1-5. TRBV21-1 is flagged as a pseudogene. The CDR3 length is 16 residues. The CDR3 is CASSNRGGGSGQPQHF. The CDR3 nucleotides read TGTGCCAGCAGCAACCGGGGAGGGGGGAGTGGACAGCCCCAGCATTTT.

This clone is a singleton in its sample. The chain links TRBV4-3 to TRBJ1-4; TRBD1 matches 10 bases. The CDR3 is 16 residues long. CDR1 and CDR2 from the germline V gene are LGHNA and YSLEER. After removal of 4 bases from V and 4 bases from J, the junction contained 6 bases not matched to a gene. CDR3: CASSPYRDRGNEKLFF. In DNA, the CDR3 is TGCGCCAGCAGCCCGTACCGGGACAGGGGTAATGAAAAACTGTTTTTT.

The CDR3 is CASSLGGGPTDTQYF. In DNA, the CDR3 is TGCGCCAGCAGCCTTGGGGGGGGACCCACAGATACGCAGTATTTT. The gene calls are TRBV4-3 and TRBJ2-3; 7 bases align to TRBD2. Looked up from germline, CDR1 is LGHNA and CDR2 is YSLEER. The CDR3 contains 15 residues. V trimming: 4 bases; J trimming: 2 bases; junction bases outside the gene matches: 6.

The chain joins TRBV30 to TRBJ2-7, with 7 bases matching TRBD1. J was trimmed by 4 bases and V by 0 bases; bases with no gene match: 9. CDR1 and CDR2 from the germline V gene are GTSNPN and SVGIG (reference sequence). The CDR3 totals 15 residues. The CDR3 bases are TGTGCCTGGAGTGTAAGGGGACAGAGCCTTTACGAGCAGTACTTC. It translates to CAWSVRGQSLYEQYF.

The chain is built from TRBV19 and TRBJ1-1; tentatively, D is TRBD1 (5 bases). There are 15 residues in the CDR3. The V and J ends lost 3 bases and 1 base respectively, with 12 bases between them. Germline V gene data show CDR1 as LNHDA and CDR2 as SQIVND (reference sequence). The CDR3 DNA sequence: TGTGCCAGTAGTATGGGATTCGGGGGGAACACTGAAGCTTTCTTT. Residues: CASSMGFGGNTEAFF.

V is TRBV5-8 and J is TRBJ2-7; D gene unclear. Germline V gene lookup returns CDR1 SGHTS and CDR2 YDEGEE. The V gene lost 4 bases and the J gene lost 5 bases, with 13 bases spanning the gap. The CDR3 is made up of 13 amino acids. CDR3 sequence: CASSLVRMHEQYV. In DNA form, the CDR3 reads TGTGCCAGCAGCCTTGTCAGGATGCACGAGCAGTACGTC.

This clone was detected only a few times. J is TRBJ1-1 and V is TRBV10-3; no clear D. The CDR3 covers 16 residues. Trimming left V 4 bases short and J 3 bases short, with 18 bases between. Germline CDR1 reads ENHRY; CDR2 reads SYGVKD. The CDR3 protein is CAISVRSSGEDTEAFF. The DNA for the CDR3 is TGTGCCATCAGTGTTCGCAGCAGCGGGGAGGACACTGAAGCTTTCTTT.